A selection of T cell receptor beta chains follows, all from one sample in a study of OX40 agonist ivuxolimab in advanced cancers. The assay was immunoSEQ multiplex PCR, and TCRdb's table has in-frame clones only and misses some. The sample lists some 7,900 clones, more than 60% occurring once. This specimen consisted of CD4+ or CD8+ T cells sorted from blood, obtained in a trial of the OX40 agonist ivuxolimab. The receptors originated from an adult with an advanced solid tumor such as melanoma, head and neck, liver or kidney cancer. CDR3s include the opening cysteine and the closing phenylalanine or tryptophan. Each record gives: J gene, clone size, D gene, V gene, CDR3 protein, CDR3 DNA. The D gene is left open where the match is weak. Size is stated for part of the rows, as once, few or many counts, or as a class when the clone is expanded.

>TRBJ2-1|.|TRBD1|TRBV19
CASSMVRGGDNEQFF
TGTGCCAGTAGTATGGTAAGAGGGGGCGACAATGAGCAGTTCTTC
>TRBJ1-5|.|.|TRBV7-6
CASSSDTYQPQHF
TGTGCCAGCAGCTCGGACACCTATCAGCCCCAGCATTTT
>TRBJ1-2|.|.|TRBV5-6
CASSLGGSYGYTF
TGTGCCAGCAGCTTGGGGGGAAGCTATGGCTACACCTTC
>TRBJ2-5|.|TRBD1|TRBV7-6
CASSQSPTGYGETQYF
TGTGCCAGCAGCCAGTCCCCGACAGGGTATGGAGAGACCCAGTACTTC
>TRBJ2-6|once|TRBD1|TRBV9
CASSLRTGGGGANVLTF
TGTGCCAGCAGCTTGAGGACAGGGGGAGGTGGGGCCAACGTCCTGACTTTC
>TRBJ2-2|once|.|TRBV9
CASSVGGTGELFF
TGTGCCAGCAGCGTTGGCGGCACCGGGGAGCTGTTTTTT
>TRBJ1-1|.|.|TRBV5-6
CASSLAAGFSTEAFF
TGTGCCAGCAGCTTGGCCGCGGGTTTTAGCACTGAAGCTTTCTTT
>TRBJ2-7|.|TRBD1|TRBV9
CASSGTGTGAGVYEQYF
TGTGCCAGCAGCGGGACCGGGACAGGGGCGGGAGTTTACGAGCAGTACTTC
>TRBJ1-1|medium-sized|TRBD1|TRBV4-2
CASSQDPDRGVTEAFF
TGTGCCAGCAGCCAAGACCCTGACAGGGGAGTTACTGAAGCTTTCTTT
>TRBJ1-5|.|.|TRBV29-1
CSVVGGCLNSNQPQHF
TGCAGCGTTGTGGGAGGGTGTCTTAACTCAAATCAGCCCCAGCATTTT
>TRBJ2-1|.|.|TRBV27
CASGADRGITYNEQFF
TGTGCCAGCGGTGCCGACCGGGGGATTACCTACAATGAGCAGTTCTTC
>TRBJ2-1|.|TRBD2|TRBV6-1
CASSVLAGEEDEQFF
TGTGCCAGCAGCGTACTAGCGGGAGAGGAGGATGAGCAGTTCTTC
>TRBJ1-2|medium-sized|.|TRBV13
CASSLGTGNYGYTF
TGTGCCAGCAGCTTAGGCACAGGGAACTATGGCTACACCTTC
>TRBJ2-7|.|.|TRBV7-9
CASSLAGSLDEQYF
TGTGCCAGCAGCTTAGCGGGCTCCTTGGACGAGCAGTACTTC
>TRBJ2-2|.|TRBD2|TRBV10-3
CAIRATSGANTGELFF
TGTGCCATCAGGGCGACTAGCGGGGCGAACACCGGGGAGCTGTTTTTT
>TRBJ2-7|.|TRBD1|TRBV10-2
CASSDRGLSYEQYF
TGCGCCAGCAGTGACAGGGGGCTTTCCTACGAGCAGTACTTC
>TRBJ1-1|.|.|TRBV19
CASRGAENTEAFF
TGTGCCAGTAGAGGGGCCGAGAACACTGAAGCTTTCTTT
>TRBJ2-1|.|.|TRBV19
CASSGEWVEQFF
TGTGCCAGTAGTGGCGAGTGGGTTGAGCAGTTCTTC
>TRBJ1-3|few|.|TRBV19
CASSIVPGPGNTIYF
TGTGCCAGTAGTATAGTTCCGGGGCCTGGAAACACCATATATTTT
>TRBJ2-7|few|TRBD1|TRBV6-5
CASSYSTGGYEQYF
TGTGCCAGCAGTTACTCGACAGGGGGCTACGAGCAGTACTTC
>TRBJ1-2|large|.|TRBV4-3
CASSPDPTDNYGYTF
TGCGCCAGCAGCCCCGATCCGACAGATAACTATGGCTACACCTTC
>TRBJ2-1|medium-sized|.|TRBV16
CASSQSTGSSYNEQFF
TGTGCCAGCAGCCAGTCCACAGGGAGCTCCTACAATGAGCAGTTCTTC
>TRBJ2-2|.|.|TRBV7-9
CASSFGGVNTGELFF
TGTGCCAGCAGCTTCGGCGGGGTGAACACCGGGGAGCTGTTTTTT
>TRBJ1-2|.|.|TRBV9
CASTSGGVNYGYTF
TGTGCCAGCACTTCAGGAGGGGTTAACTATGGCTACACCTTC
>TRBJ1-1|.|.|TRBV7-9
CASSLDHPEAFF
TGTGCCAGCAGCTTAGATCACCCTGAAGCTTTCTTT
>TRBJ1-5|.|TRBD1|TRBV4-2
CASSQEDRGGYSNQPQHF
TGTGCCAGCAGCCAAGAGGACAGGGGCGGGTATAGCAATCAGCCCCAGCATTTT
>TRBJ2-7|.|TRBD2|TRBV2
CASSEWEGREQYF
TGTGCCAGCAGTGAATGGGAGGGTCGCGAGCAGTACTTC
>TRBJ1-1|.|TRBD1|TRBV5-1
CASSARDRNTEAFF
TGCGCCAGCAGCGCCCGGGACAGAAACACTGAAGCTTTCTTT
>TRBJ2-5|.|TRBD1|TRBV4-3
CASSPETGGVETQYF
TGCGCCAGCAGCCCCGAGACAGGGGGAGTAGAGACCCAGTACTTC
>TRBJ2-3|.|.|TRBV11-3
CASSWVRTDTQYF
TGTGCCAGCTCCTGGGTACGCACAGATACGCAGTATTTT
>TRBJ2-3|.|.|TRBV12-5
CASGLVLGDTQYF
TGTGCTAGTGGTTTGGTACTTGGGGATACGCAGTATTTT
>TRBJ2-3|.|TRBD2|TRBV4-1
CASSQIAGGFDTQYF
TGCGCCAGCAGCCAAATAGCGGGGGGTTTTGATACGCAGTATTTT
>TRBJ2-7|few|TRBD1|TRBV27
CASSTRQGSYEQYF
TGTGCCAGCAGTACCCGACAGGGGAGCTACGAGCAGTACTTC
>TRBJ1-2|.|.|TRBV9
CASSDHSASNHVGNYGYTF
TGTGCCAGCAGCGACCACAGTGCCTCGAATCACGTGGGGAACTATGGCTACACCTTC
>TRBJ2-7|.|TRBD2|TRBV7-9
CASSPPWGGNINEQYF
TGTGCCAGCAGCCCTCCGTGGGGAGGGAACATAAACGAGCAGTACTTC
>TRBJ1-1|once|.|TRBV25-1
CASSPGDEAFF
TGTGCCAGCAGTCCGGGTGATGAAGCTTTCTTT
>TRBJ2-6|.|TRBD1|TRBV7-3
CASSLEGTGGTGANVLTF
TGTGCCAGCAGCTTAGAAGGGACAGGGGGTACGGGGGCCAACGTCCTGACTTTC
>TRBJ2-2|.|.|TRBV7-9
CASSSRETGELFF
TGTGCCAGCAGCTCTAGGGAGACCGGGGAGCTGTTTTTT
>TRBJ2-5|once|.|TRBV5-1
CASSTPQETQYF
TGCGCCAGCAGTACTCCGCAAGAGACCCAGTACTTC
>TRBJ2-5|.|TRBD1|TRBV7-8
CASSLGQGQGEETQYF
TGTGCCAGCAGCTTAGGACAGGGGCAGGGGGAAGAGACCCAGTACTTC
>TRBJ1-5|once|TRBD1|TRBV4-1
CASSHLAFRDRAFNQPQHF
TGCGCCAGCAGCCACCTGGCGTTCCGGGACAGGGCGTTTAATCAGCCCCAGCATTTT
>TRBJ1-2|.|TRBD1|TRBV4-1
CASSQAVGVGQGGFGYTF
TGCGCCAGCAGCCAAGCAGTAGGTGTAGGACAGGGTGGGTTTGGCTACACCTTC
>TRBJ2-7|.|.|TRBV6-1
CASSGLRGGYEQYF
TGTGCCAGCAGTGGGTTACGAGGGGGGTACGAGCAGTACTTC
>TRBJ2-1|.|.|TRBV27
CASRASLGEFF
TGTGCCAGCAGGGCCTCCTTGGGGGAGTTCTTC
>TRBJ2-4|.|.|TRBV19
CASSALFHELSQYF
TGTGCCAGTAGTGCCCTTTTTCACGAACTGAGTCAGTACTTC
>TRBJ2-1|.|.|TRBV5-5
CASSLEGDDEQFF
TGTGCCAGCAGCTTGGAAGGGGATGATGAGCAGTTCTTC
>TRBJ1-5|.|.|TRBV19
CASSQGDSNQPQHF
TGTGCCAGTAGTCAAGGGGATAGCAATCAGCCCCAGCATTTT
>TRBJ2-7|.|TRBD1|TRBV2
CASIDRVYEQYF
TGTGCCAGCATTGACAGGGTCTACGAGCAGTACTTC